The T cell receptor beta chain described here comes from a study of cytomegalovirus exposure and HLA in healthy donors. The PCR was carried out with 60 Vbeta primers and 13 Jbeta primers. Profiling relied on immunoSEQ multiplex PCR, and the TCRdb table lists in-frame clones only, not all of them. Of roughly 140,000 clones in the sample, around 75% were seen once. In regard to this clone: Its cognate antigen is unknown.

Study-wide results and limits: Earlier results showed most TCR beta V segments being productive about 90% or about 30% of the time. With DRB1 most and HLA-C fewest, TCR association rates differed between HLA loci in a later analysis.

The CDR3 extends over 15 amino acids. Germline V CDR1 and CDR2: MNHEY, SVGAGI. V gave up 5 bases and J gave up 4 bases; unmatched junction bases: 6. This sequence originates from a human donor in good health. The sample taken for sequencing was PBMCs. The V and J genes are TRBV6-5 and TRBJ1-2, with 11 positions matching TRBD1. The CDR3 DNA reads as TGTGCCAGCAGTCCCGGGACAGGGGGTCCCTATGGCTACACCTTC. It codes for CASSPGTGGPYGYTF.